Below, 19 T cell receptor beta chains from the same sample are listed, as sequenced in a study of cytomegalovirus exposure and HLA in healthy donors. The primer mix had 60 Vbeta and 13 Jbeta primers. Libraries were prepared by immunoSEQ multiplex PCR; TCRdb keeps only in-frame clonotypes and omits some of them. The table records about 150,000 clones, around 79% of them present only once. Input material: PBMCs. These receptors came from a woman between 40 and 55 years old in good health and CMV-seropositive.

This clone has more than one count but fewer than ten. V is TRBV4-2 and J is TRBJ1-5, with 8 bases fitting TRBD1. The J segment lost 9 bases and the V segment lost 1 base, leaving 14 bases of the junction unmatched. Looked up from germline, CDR1 is LGHNA and CDR2 is YNFKEQ. The CDR3 covers 17 residues. The CDR3 region is CASSQAAGTGPRGPQHF. The DNA of the CDR3 is TGTGCCAGCAGCCAAGCGGCTGGGACAGGCCCACGAGGGCCCCAGCATTTT.

The chain joins TRBV2 to TRBJ2-7; 9 positions agree with TRBD1. The CDR3 is 17 amino acids. With 5 bases clipped from V and 0 bases from J, the junction kept 11 bases outside the gene matches. Germline V gene sequence: CDR1 SNHLY, CDR2 FYNNEI. CDR3 loop: CASSTGHGTGISYEQYF. For the CDR3, the DNA is TGTGCCAGCAGTACCGGACATGGGACAGGGATCTCCTACGAGCAGTACTTC.

Of note for this clone: Additional DNA sequences in this sample encode the identical CDR3. This chain uses TRBV6-1 with TRBJ2-3; D unresolved. V was cut by 10 bases and J by 6 bases, with 20 bases left in between. CDR3 length equals 14 residues. CDR1 and CDR2 (germline): MNHNS, SASEGT. This chain's CDR3 is CATRRSLNTDTQYF. In DNA, the CDR3 is TGTGCCACCCGGAGATCCTTAAACACGGATACGCAGTATTTT.

This chain joins TRBV10-2 and TRBJ1-5; no reliable D call. Looked up from germline, CDR1 is WSHSY and CDR2 is SAAADI. Trimming took 3 bases from V and 3 from J, leaving 12 bases between them. This CDR3 contains 15 residues. The CDR3 sequence is CASSDGSPINQPQHF. Written as DNA, the CDR3 is TGCGCCAGCAGTGATGGGAGCCCAATCAATCAGCCCCAGCATTTT.

The CDR3 DNA is TGCAGCGTTGATAGGACTAGCGGCAACACAGATACGCAGTATTTT. Its translation: CSVDRTSGNTDTQYF. V gene TRBV29-1 combines with J gene TRBJ2-3; 10 nucleotides align to TRBD2. Trimming removed 3 bases from V and 2 bases from J; junction bases left unmatched: 5. Germline CDR1 SQVTM, CDR2 ANQGSEA. CDR3 length: 15 amino acids.

Only a few counts were recorded for this clone. CDR3 nucleotide sequence: TGTGCCATCAGTGTATCGGGCGGGAGGCCCCCCCCTCGACCGGAGCAGTTCTTC. Its protein product is CAISVSGGRPPPRPEQFF. The gene calls are TRBV10-3 and TRBJ2-1; 8 bases line up with TRBD2. Germline CDR1 reads ENHRY; CDR2 reads SYGVKD. This CDR3 contains 18 residues. V shed 4 bases and J 10 bases; nucleotides not matched to a gene: 21.

The V gene is TRBV28, the J gene TRBJ1-2; D gene ambiguous. Deletions cut 6 bases from V and 10 bases from J, with 9 bases between. Germline assignment: CDR1 MDHEN and CDR2 SYDVKM. The CDR3 is 10 residues long. CDR3 bases: TGTGCCAGCAGCCAGGCGACCTACACCTTC. This sequence encodes CASSQATYTF.

This sequence joins TRBV11-2 and TRBJ2-1, with TRBD2 matching 15 bases. This CDR3 has 17 amino acids. Germline CDR1 SGHAT, CDR2 FQNNGV. V was pared by 5 bases and J by 7 bases, with 9 bases of the junction left unmatched. This chain's CDR3 is CASSPRTSGGAWNEQFF. DNA for the CDR3: TGTGCCAGCAGCCCCCGGACTAGCGGGGGGGCATGGAATGAGCAGTTCTTC.

This clone was seen just once. A read error may produce the germline difference seen at one junction end. The same CDR3 can be traced to other DNA sequences in this sample. The rearrangement links TRBV10-3 to TRBJ1-1, with a tentative D call TRBD1 (6 bases). CDR3 length: 14 residues. Germline CDR1 reads ENHRY; CDR2 reads SYGVKD. CDR3 in amino acids: CAISPGQRSAEAFF. The CDR3 DNA is TGTGCCATCAGCCCGGGACAAAGGTCTGCTGAGGCTTTCTTT.

The rearrangement joins TRBV7-3 to TRBJ2-5; the D gene is possibly TRBD2 (6 bases). V lost 0 bases to trimming and J lost 5 bases, with 10 bases between them. The germline V gene encodes CDR1 SGHTA and CDR2 FQGTGA. The CDR3 sequence is 14 residues long. This CDR3 is CASSLTAGGETQYF. Written as DNA, the CDR3 is TGTGCCAGCAGCTTAACGGCTGGGGGGGAGACCCAGTACTTC.

The J gene is TRBJ2-5, the V gene TRBV29-1, with TRBD1 matching over 7 bases. The J call may be faulty, since TRBJ2-7 better matches the DNA end. Germline V lookup: CDR1 SQVTM, CDR2 ANQGSEA. This CDR3 has 12 residues. In nucleotides, the CDR3 is TGCAGCGTTGAAACAGGGGCCTACGAGCAGTACTTC. Its protein is CSVETGAYEQYF.

CDR3 in DNA: TGTGCCGTCTCCAGGGAGGTCACTGAAGCTTTCTTT. This sequence encodes CAVSREVTEAFF. The rearrangement joins TRBV5-4 to TRBJ1-1, with D possibly matching TRBD1 (5 bases). This CDR3 comprises 12 residues. Germline CDR1 SGHNT, CDR2 YYREEE (reference sequence). Between the trimmed V and J ends, which lost 10 bases and 4 bases, there was a span of 14 bases.

The CDR3 region has the DNA TGTGCCAGCAGCTCTAGTTCGTCAGATACGCAGTATTTT. Residues: CASSSSSSDTQYF. The chain uses TRBV7-3 and TRBJ2-3; no clear D gene. The germline V and J ends were trimmed by 4 bases and 4 bases, with 9 bases remaining between them. Germline V lookup: CDR1 SGHTA, CDR2 FQGTGA. CDR3 length: 13 residues.

The chain has TRBV2 and TRBJ2-3; the match to TRBD2 covers 13 bases. The CDR3 loop spans 17 amino acids. After removal of 6 bases from V and 0 bases from J, the junction contained 6 bases not matched to a gene. CDR1 is SNHLY, CDR2 FYNNEI, per germline. CDR3 sequence reads: CASSGTSGASSTDTQYF. The CDR3 nucleotides are TGTGCCAGCAGCGGGACTAGCGGGGCTTCTAGCACAGATACGCAGTATTTT.

This clone appeared a single time. V gene TRBV28 combines with J gene TRBJ1-4, with D tentatively TRBD1 (5 bases). V gave up 5 bases and J gave up 3 bases, with 13 bases separating them. Looked up from germline, CDR1 is MDHEN and CDR2 is SYDVKM. The CDR3 runs 15 residues. The CDR3 DNA reads TGTGCCAGCAGTAAATACCAGGGTCCTAATGAAAAACTGTTTTTT. It translates to CASSKYQGPNEKLFF.

The rearrangement joins TRBV5-1 to TRBJ2-5; 9 nucleotides line up with TRBD2. Germline lookup yields CDR1 SGHRS and CDR2 YFSETQ. This CDR3 comprises 14 residues. The V gene end was trimmed by 0 bases and the J gene end by 5 bases; junction bases not matched to a gene: 2. CDR3 region: CASSLASGVETQYF. CDR3 sequence (DNA): TGCGCCAGCAGCTTGGCTAGCGGGGTTGAGACCCAGTACTTC.

The V gene is TRBV5-1, the J gene TRBJ2-1; tentatively, D is TRBD2 (6 bases). This CDR3 has 12 amino acids. Germline loops: CDR1 SGHRS, CDR2 YFSETQ. V was pared by 7 bases and J by 5 bases, with 10 bases between. The CDR3 DNA follows: TGCGCCAGCCGGACTACTAACAATGAGCAGTTCTTC. Translated: CASRTTNNEQFF.

This chain connects TRBV2 to TRBJ2-3; D call uncertain. Germline CDR1 reads SNHLY; CDR2 reads FYNNEI. With 7 bases removed from V and 0 bases from J, the gap between germline ends came to 14 bases. The CDR3 is 15 amino acids. In DNA form, the CDR3 reads TGTGCCAGCAAATGGGCAGAAGCTAGCACAGATACGCAGTATTTT. Translated, it gives CASKWAEASTDTQYF.

This chain joins TRBV4-1 and TRBJ2-5, with D perhaps matching TRBD1 (6 bases). This CDR3 is 13 amino acids long. Looked up from germline, CDR1 is MGHRA and CDR2 is YSYEKL. V lost 3 bases to trimming and J lost 5 bases, with 10 bases between them. The CDR3 sequence is CASSQGALETQYF. The CDR3 DNA follows: TGCGCCAGCAGCCAGGGGGCTCTGGAGACCCAGTACTTC.